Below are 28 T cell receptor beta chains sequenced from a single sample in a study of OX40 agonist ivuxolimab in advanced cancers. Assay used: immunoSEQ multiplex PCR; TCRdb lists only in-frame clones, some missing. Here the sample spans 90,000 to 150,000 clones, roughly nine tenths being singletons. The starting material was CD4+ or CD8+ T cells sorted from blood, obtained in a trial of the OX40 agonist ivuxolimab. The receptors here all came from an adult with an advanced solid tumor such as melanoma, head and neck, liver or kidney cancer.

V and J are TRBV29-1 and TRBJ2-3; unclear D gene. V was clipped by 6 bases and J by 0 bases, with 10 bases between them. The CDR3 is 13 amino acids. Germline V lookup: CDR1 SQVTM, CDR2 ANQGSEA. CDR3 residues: CSVGQPSTDTQYF. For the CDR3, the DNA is TGCAGCGTAGGGCAACCGAGCACAGATACGCAGTATTTT.

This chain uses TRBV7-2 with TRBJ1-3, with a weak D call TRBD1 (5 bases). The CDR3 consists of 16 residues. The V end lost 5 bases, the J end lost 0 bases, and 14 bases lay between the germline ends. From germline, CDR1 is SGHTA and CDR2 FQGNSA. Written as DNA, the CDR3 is TGTGCCAGCAGCAACCAGGGTCCCCTCTCTGGAAACACCATATATTTT. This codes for CASSNQGPLSGNTIYF.

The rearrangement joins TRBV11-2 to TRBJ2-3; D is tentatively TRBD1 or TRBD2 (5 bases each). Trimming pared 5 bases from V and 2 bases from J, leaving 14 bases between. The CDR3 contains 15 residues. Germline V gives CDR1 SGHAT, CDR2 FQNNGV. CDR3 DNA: TGTGCCAGCAGCGGTCGGGACGGACTCACAGATACGCAGTATTTT. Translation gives CASSGRDGLTDTQYF.

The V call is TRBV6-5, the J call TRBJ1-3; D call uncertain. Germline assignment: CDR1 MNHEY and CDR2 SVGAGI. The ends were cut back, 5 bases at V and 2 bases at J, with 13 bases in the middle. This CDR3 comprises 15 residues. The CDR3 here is CASSTLSFPGNTIYF. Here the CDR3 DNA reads TGTGCCAGCAGTACCCTCTCGTTTCCTGGAAACACCATATATTTT.

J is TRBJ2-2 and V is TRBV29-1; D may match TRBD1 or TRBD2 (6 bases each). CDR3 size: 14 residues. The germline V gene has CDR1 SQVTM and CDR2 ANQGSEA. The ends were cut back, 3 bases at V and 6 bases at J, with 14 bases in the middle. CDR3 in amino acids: CSVEGGAGPGELFF. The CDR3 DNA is TGCAGCGTTGAGGGGGGCGCGGGGCCCGGGGAGCTGTTTTTT.

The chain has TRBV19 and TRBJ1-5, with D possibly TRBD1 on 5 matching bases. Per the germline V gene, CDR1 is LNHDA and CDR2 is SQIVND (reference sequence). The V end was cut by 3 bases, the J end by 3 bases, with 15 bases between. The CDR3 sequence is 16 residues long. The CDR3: CASSIIGEGDNQPQHF. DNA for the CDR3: TGTGCCAGTAGTATTATAGGGGAAGGGGACAATCAGCCCCAGCATTTT.

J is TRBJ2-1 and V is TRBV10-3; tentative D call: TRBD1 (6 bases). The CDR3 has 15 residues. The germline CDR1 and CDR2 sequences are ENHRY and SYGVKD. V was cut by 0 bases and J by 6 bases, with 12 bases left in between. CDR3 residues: CAISESGGARNEQFF. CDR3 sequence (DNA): TGTGCCATCAGTGAGTCAGGGGGAGCTCGCAATGAGCAGTTCTTC.

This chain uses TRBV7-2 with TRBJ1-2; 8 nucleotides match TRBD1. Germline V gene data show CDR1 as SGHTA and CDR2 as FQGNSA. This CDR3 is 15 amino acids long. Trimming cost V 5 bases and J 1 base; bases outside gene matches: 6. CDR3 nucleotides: TGTGCCAGCAGCAACAGGGGGGAGGGTAACTATGGCTACACCTTC. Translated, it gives CASSNRGEGNYGYTF.

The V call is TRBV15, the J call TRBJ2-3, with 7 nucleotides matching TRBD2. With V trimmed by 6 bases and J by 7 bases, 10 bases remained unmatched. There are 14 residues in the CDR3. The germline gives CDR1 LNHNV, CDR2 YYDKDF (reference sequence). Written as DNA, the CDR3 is TGTGCCACCAGGGAGACGGGAGGAAGGAATACGCAGTATTTT. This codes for CATRETGGRNTQYF.

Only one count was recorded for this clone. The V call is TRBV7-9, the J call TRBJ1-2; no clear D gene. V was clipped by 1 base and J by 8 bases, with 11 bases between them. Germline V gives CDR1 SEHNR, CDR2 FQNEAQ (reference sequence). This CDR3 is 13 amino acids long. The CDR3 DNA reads TGTGCCAGCAGCTTAGTCACGGCGGGGGGCTACACCTTC. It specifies CASSLVTAGGYTF.

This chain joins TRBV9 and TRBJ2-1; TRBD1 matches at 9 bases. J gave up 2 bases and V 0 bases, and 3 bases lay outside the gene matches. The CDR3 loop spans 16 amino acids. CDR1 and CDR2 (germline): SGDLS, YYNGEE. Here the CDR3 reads CASSVGGQGTYNEQFF. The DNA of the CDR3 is TGTGCCAGCAGCGTAGGGGGACAGGGTACCTACAATGAGCAGTTCTTC.

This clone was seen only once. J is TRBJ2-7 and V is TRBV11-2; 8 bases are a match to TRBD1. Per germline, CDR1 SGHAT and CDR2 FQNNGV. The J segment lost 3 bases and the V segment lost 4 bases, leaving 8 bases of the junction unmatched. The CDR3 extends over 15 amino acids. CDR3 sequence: CASSSIGQGFYEQYF. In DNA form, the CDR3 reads TGTGCCAGCAGCTCAATAGGACAGGGTTTCTACGAGCAGTACTTC.

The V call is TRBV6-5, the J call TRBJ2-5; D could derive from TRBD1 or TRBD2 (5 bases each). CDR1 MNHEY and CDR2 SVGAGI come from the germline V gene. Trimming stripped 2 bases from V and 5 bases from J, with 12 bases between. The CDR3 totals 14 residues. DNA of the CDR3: TGTGCCAGCAGTTACAGGGGACCTCGGGAGACCCAGTACTTC. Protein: CASSYRGPRETQYF.

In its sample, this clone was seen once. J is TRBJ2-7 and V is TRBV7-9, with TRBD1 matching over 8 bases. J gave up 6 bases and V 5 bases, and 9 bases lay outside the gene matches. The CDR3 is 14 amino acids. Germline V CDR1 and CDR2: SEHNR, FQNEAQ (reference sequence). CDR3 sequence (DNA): TGTGCCAGCAGCATGGACAGGGTGGGGTCCGAGCAGTACTTC. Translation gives CASSMDRVGSEQYF.

CDR3: CATQTGTSSYEQYF. The CDR3 DNA reads TGTGCCACTCAGACGGGTACTAGCTCCTACGAGCAGTACTTC. V usage is TRBV15 and J usage is TRBJ2-7; tentative D call: TRBD2 (5 bases). The germline CDR1 and CDR2 sequences are LNHNV and YYDKDF (reference sequence). The V end was cut by 9 bases, the J end by 0 bases, with 15 bases between. The CDR3 sequence is 14 residues long.

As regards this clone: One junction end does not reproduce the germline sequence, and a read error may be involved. The CDR3 DNA reads as TGTGCCAGCAGATTGGGAGGTCCCTTCTCAGAAGCTTTCTTT. Translation: CASRLGGPFSEAFF. V and J are TRBV5-4 and TRBJ1-1, with unresolved D. Germline assignment: CDR1 SGHNT and CDR2 YYREEE (reference sequence). The CDR3 extends over 14 amino acids. The full variable domain, its missing parts supplied by reference TRBV5-4 and TRBJ1-1, is ETGVTQSPTHLIKTRGQQVTLRCSSQSGHNTVSWYQQALGQGPQFIFQYYREEENGRGNFPPRFSGLQFPNYSSELNVNALELDDSALYLCASRLGGPFSEAFFGQGTRLTVV.

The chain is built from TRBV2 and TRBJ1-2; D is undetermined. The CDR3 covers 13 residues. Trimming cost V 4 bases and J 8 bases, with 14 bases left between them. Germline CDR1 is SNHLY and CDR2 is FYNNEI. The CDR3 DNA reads TGTGCCAGCAGTGGGAGCGAGGGAGGAGGCTACACCTTC. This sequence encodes CASSGSEGGGYTF.

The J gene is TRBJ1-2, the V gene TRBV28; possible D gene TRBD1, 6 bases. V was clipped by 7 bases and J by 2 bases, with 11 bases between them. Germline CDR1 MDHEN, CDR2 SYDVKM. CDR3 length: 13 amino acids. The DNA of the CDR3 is TGTGCCAGCACCACTGACAGGAACTATGGCTACACCTTC. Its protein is CASTTDRNYGYTF.

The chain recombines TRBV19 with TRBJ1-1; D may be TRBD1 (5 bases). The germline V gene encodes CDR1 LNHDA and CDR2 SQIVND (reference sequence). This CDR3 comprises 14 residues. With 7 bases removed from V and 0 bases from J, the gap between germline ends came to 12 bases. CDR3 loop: CASTRDEMNTEAFF. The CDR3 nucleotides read TGTGCCAGTACCCGGGACGAGATGAACACTGAAGCTTTCTTT. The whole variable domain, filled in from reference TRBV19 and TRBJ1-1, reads DGGITQSPKYLFRKEGQNVTLSCEQNLNHDAMYWYRQDPGQGLRLIYYSQIVNDFQKGDIAEGYSVSREKKESFPLTVTSAQKNPTAFYLCASTRDEMNTEAFFGQGTRLTVV.

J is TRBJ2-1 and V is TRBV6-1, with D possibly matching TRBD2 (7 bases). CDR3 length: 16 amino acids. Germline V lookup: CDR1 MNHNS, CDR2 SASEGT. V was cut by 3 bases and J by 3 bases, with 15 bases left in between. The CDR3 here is CASSDGGAGVYNEQFF. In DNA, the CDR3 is TGTGCCAGCAGTGATGGGGGGGCAGGGGTCTACAATGAGCAGTTCTTC.

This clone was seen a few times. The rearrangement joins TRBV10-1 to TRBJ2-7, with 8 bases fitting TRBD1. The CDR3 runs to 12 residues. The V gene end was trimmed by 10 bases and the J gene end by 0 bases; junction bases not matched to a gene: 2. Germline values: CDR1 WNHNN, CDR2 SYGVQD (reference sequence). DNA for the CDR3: TGCGCCACCGGGACAGGCTCCTACGAGCAGTACTTC. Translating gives CATGTGSYEQYF.

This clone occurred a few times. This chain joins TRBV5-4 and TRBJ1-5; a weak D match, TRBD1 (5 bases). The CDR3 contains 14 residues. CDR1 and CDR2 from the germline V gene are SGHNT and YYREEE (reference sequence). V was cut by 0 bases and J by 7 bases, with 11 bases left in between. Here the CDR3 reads CASSLEGIGQPQHF. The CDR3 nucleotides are TGTGCCAGCAGCTTGGAGGGGATTGGGCAGCCCCAGCATTTT. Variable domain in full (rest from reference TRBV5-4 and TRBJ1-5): ETGVTQSPTHLIKTRGQQVTLRCSSQSGHNTVSWYQQALGQGPQFIFQYYREEENGRGNFPPRFSGLQFPNYSSELNVNALELDDSALYLCASSLEGIGQPQHFGDGTRLSIL.

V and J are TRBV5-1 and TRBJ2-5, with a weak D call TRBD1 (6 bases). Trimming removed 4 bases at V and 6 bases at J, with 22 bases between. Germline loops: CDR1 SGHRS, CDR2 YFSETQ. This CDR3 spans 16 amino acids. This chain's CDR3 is CASSLFFTGTEKTQYF. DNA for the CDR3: TGCGCCAGCAGCCTTTTTTTTACAGGGACCGAAAAGACCCAGTACTTC.

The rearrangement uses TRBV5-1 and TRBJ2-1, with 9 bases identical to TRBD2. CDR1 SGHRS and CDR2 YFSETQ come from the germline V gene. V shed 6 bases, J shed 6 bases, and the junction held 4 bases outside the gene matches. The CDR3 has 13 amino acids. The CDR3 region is CASMRTSANEQFF. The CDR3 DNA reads TGCGCCAGCATGCGGACTAGCGCCAATGAGCAGTTCTTC.

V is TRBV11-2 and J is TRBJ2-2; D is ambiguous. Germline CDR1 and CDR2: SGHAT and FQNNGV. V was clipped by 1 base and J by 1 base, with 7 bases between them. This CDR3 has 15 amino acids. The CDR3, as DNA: TGTGCCAGCAGCTTAGTTTCTCAGAACACCGGGGAGCTGTTTTTT. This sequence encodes CASSLVSQNTGELFF.

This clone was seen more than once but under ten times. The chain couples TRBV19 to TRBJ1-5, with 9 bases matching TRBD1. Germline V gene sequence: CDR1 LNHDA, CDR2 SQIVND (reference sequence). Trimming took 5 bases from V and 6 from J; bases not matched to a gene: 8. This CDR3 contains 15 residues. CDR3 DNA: TGTGCCAGTAGTGGGGGACAGGGCTCCGGTCAGCCCCAGCATTTT. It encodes CASSGGQGSGQPQHF.

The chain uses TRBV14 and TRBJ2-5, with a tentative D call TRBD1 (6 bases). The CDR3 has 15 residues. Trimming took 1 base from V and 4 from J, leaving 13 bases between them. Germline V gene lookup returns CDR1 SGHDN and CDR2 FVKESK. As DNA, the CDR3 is TGTGCCAGCAGCCAAGGTGGGGGCTTGGGAGAGACCCAGTACTTC. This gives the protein CASSQGGGLGETQYF.

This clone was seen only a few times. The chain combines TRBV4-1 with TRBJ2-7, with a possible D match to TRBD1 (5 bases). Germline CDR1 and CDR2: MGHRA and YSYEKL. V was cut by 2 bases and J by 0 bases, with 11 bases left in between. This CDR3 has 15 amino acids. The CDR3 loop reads CASSQITGDSYEQYF. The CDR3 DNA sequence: TGCGCCAGCAGCCAAATAACAGGCGACTCCTACGAGCAGTACTTC.